These 9 T cell receptor beta chains originate from one sample sequenced in a study of T cell changes during pregnancy in multiple sclerosis. Profiled with immunoSEQ multiplex PCR; TCRdb holds only in-frame clones, not every one. This table holds about 100,000 clones, approximately 93% found once. The sequenced sample was peripheral blood, obtained after pregnancy. The receptors come from a female donor with multiple sclerosis, enrolled in a pregnancy study.

The chain combines TRBV19 with TRBJ1-2; D is uncertain. Germline V lookup: CDR1 LNHDA, CDR2 SQIVND (reference sequence). The CDR3 consists of 11 residues. V was trimmed by 8 bases and J by 1 base, leaving 5 bases between them. The CDR3 reads CASGRNYGYTF. The DNA of the CDR3 is TGTGCCAGTGGGCGTAACTATGGCTACACCTTC.

The chain combines TRBV6-1 with TRBJ2-7; a possible D gene is TRBD1 (6 bases). This CDR3 is 18 amino acids long. V lost 4 bases, J lost 2 bases, and 24 bases lay in between. The germline V gene encodes CDR1 MNHNS and CDR2 SASEGT. DNA of the CDR3: TGTGCCAGCAGTGGAAACCGGGACGGACAGAAAGTCCCCTACGAGCAGTACTTC. It encodes CASSGNRDGQKVPYEQYF.

The chain has TRBV30 and TRBJ2-2; 7 nucleotides line up with TRBD1. The CDR3 length is 15 residues. J lost 2 bases, V lost 3 bases, and 6 bases had no gene match. CDR1 is GTSNPN and CDR2 is SVGIG in the germline V gene (reference sequence). The CDR3 loop reads CAWRGDSINTGELFF. DNA of the CDR3: TGTGCCTGGAGGGGGGACAGCATAAACACCGGGGAGCTGTTTTTT. Variable domain in full (rest from reference TRBV30 and TRBJ2-2): SQTIHQWPATLVQPVGSPLSLECTVEGTSNPNLYWYRQAAGRGLQLLFYSVGIGQISSEVPQNLSASRPQDRQFILSSKKLLLSDSGFYLCAWRGDSINTGELFFGEGSRLTVL.

This chain joins TRBV5-6 and TRBJ2-3, with TRBD2 identical over 8 bases. V lost 4 bases to trimming and J lost 6 bases; unmatched junction nucleotides: 7. CDR3 size: 14 residues. Germline V gene data show CDR1 as SGHDT and CDR2 as YYEEEE. This chain's CDR3 is CASSARLARDTQYF. The CDR3, as DNA: TGTGCCAGCAGCGCAAGACTAGCGAGGGATACGCAGTATTTT.

The J gene is TRBJ2-7, the V gene TRBV27; D possibly corresponds to TRBD1 (6 bases). Trimming removed 6 bases from V and 4 bases from J, with 13 bases in between. The CDR3 has 13 residues. Germline-derived CDR1 and CDR2 are MNHEY and SMNVEV (reference sequence). The CDR3 DNA reads TGTGCCAGCAGCTACCAGGGGCCATACGAGCAGTACTTC. Encoded protein: CASSYQGPYEQYF.

The chain couples TRBV30 to TRBJ2-7; D perhaps matches TRBD1 (5 bases). V lost 4 bases, J lost 6 bases, and 16 bases lay in between. The CDR3 runs to 13 residues. Germline V gene data show CDR1 as GTSNPN and CDR2 as SVGIG (reference sequence). The CDR3 DNA is TGTGCCTGGACTGGCAGGGTGAACAGCGAGCAGTACTTC. This sequence encodes CAWTGRVNSEQYF.

The CDR3 DNA reads TGTGCCAGCAGCCCATTCCGGTACGGGGAACCTTCCTACGAGCAGTACTTC. Encoded protein: CASSPFRYGEPSYEQYF. The gene calls are TRBV5-6 and TRBJ2-7, with D tentatively TRBD2 (5 bases). The germline V gene encodes CDR1 SGHDT and CDR2 YYEEEE. There are 17 residues in the CDR3. The ends were cut back, 4 bases at V and 1 base at J, with 21 bases in the middle.

The V call is TRBV6-5, the J call TRBJ1-4; 9 bases are a match to TRBD1. Losses at the gene ends were 4 bases for V and 7 bases for J; bases not matched to a gene: 7. Germline values: CDR1 MNHEY, CDR2 SVGAGI. This CDR3 is 15 amino acids long. CDR3 residues: CASSSRRDRAEKLFF. The CDR3 bases are TGTGCCAGCAGTTCTCGCCGGGACAGGGCTGAAAAACTGTTTTTT.

The chain couples TRBV10-3 to TRBJ2-2; the match to TRBD2 covers 9 bases. Germline V gene data show CDR1 as ENHRY and CDR2 as SYGVKD. Trimming took 2 bases from V and 5 from J; bases not matched to a gene: 9. The CDR3 is made up of 17 amino acids. The CDR3 DNA follows: TGTGCCATCAGTGAGCTTGCGGGAGGGCTGGTGACCGGGGAGCTGTTTTTT. The encoded protein is CAISELAGGLVTGELFF.